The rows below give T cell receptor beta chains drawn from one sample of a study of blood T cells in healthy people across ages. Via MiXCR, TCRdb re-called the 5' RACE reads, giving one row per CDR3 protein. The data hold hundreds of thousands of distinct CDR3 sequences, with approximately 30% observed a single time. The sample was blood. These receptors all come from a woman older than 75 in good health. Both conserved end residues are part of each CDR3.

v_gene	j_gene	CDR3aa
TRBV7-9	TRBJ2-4	CASSEPGKSLAKNIQYF
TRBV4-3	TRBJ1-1	CASSHEDRDNAEAFF
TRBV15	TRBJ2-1	CAASRDPADEQFF
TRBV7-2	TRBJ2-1	CASSPNSNRGNEQFF
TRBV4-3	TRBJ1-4	CASSQQHAGGVEKRFF
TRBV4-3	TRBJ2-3	CASSQDSSSTDTQYF
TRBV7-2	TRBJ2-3	CASRERDSTDTQYF
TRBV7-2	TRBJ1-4	CASSPLGVRATNEKLFF
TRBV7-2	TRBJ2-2	CASTLRGDNGELFF
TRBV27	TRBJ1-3	CASSPSQGTDSGGTIYF
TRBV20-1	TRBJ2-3	CSAESGGGTDTQYF
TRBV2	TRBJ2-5	CASRGVKTQYF
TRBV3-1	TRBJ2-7	CASSPPGRGGEQYF
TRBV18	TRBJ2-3	CASSPRDRRQNTDTQYF
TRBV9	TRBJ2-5	CASSVGSGGSGNEQYF
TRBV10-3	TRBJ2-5	CATRNRELETQYF
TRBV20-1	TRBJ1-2	CSASLTGVYGYTF
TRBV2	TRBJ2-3	CASRMGGTGLTDTQYF
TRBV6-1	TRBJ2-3	CASTQGGFTDTQYF
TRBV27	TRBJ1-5	CASSLGGGKQPQHF
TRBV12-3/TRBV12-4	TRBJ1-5	CASSPGAGGYQPQHF
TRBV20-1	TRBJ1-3	CSARFRGPGNTIYF
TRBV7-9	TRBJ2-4	CASSFGVVPLAKNIQYF
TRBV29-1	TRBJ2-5	CSVEASSGEETQYF
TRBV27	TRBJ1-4	CASRPGQGNEKLFF
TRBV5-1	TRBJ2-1	CASAGLANYNEQFF
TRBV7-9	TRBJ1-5	CASSIGAGNQPQHF
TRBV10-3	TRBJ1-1	CAIRGSGGSTEAFF
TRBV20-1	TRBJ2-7	CSARDGKVARSSYEQYF
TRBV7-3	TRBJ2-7	CASSVTGERSYEQYF
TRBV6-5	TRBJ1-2	CASRGQGGGYTF
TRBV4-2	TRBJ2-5	CASSHNEGRTRETQYF
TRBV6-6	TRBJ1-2	CASSGLDRVPIYTF
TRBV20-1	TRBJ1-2	CSAGGGRIGGYTF
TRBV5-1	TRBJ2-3	CASSFEGTSPSDTQYF
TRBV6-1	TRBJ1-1	CASRDSGMNTEAFF
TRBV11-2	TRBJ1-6	CASSLNRGDSPPHF
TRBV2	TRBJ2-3	CASSLDPSPSTDTQYF
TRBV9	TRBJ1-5	CASSVGRGQQPQHF
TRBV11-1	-	CTSSSTQDCEQYF
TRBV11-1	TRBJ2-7	CASSPSAGYYEQYF
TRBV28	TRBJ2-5	CASDDQETQYF
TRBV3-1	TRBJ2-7	CASSHPQRRAEQYF
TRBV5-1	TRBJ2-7	CASGPGAPSFSEQYF
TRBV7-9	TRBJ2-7	CASTLSGLAGGHSYEQYF
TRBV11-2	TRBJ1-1	CASSLVMNTEAFF
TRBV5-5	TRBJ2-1	CASSSNYEQFF
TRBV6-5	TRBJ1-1	CASSYSVGMSTEAFF
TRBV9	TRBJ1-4	CASSPGTGVHNEKLFF
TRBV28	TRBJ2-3	CASTPSFTDTQYF
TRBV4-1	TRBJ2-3	CASSQDGTSVGTDTQYF